This section outlines one TCR beta chain sequence together with its context. The sample belongs to a study of T cells after yellow fever vaccination. MiXCR, run by TCRdb on the 5' RACE reads, gives a single entry per CDR3 protein. Counted here are 500,000 to 550,000 distinct CDR3 sequences, 21% occurring once; the ten biggest clones make up around 17%. The CDR3 has 18 residues. Per germline, CDR1 MDHEN and CDR2 SYDVKM. Trimming left V 3 bases short and J 4 bases short, with 23 bases between. Here the sequenced sample was PBMCs, taken around 3 weeks after the first yellow fever vaccination. The clonotype was recovered from a man in his late teens or twenties who received the YFV17D yellow fever vaccine. The chain recombines TRBV28 with TRBJ2-3; D might be TRBD2 (6 bases). The CDR3 sequence: CASSFSRAGGSGADTQYF. The DNA for the CDR3 is TGTGCCAGCAGTTTTTCAAGGGCCGGAGGGAGCGGCGCAGATACGCAGTATTTT. The complete variable domain, with remaining parts taken from reference TRBV28 and TRBJ2-3, reads DVKVTQSSRYLVKRTGEKVFLECVQDMDHENMFWYRQDPGLGLRLIYFSYDVKMKEKGDIPEGYSVSREKKERFSLILESASTNQTSMYLCASSFSRAGGSGADTQYFGPGTRLTVL.